A single T cell receptor beta chain is shown here with its context. Its target is not known. This entry comes from a study of vaccination effects on CD4 cells after COVID-19. Peptide-pool stimulation followed by sequencing identified expanded antigen-specific CD4+ clonotypes in the ViraFEST assay. After roughly 9 days in culture, the CD4+ T cells were isolated. Vaccine administered to participants consisted of two doses of either BNT162b2 or mRNA-1273. Each well held two million PBMC cultured with around 10 ug/ml peptides and roughly 9 IU/ml IL-2. The germline gives CDR1 SGHAT, CDR2 FQNNGV. V was trimmed by 7 bases and J by 0 bases, leaving 6 bases between them. There are 13 residues in the CDR3. TCRdb keeps only in-frame clones here, not all; method: immunoSEQ multiplex PCR. The data show around 20,000 clones, with around 69% seen just once and over 8% held by the top ten. Regarding the study as a whole: Late post-vaccination samples showed marked contraction of infection- and vaccine-induced clones.

The starting material was CD4+ T cells from PBMCs cultured with HCoV-229E spike peptides, obtained after COVID-19 vaccination. This chain links TRBV11-2 with TRBJ2-2; D gene ambiguous. This TCR came from a human donor who received a COVID-19 vaccine. CDR3 nucleotides: TGTGCCAGCAAAGAGCCGAACACCGGGGAGCTGTTTTTT. Its protein product is CASKEPNTGELFF.